This T cell receptor (beta chain) was recovered during a study of T cell responses to AZD1222 COVID-19 vaccine. Produced via immunoSEQ multiplex PCR; TCRdb's table is partial and in-frame only. This table holds 35,000 to 50,000 clones, roughly 75% found once. In this sample, this clone turned up a few times. Its antigen is still unknown. Regarding the study as a whole: Spike-wide coverage was observed for vaccine-associated CD4 TCRs, with dominant responses at 160-218 and 743-854. The breadth and depth of Spike-specific TCRs increased once two AZD1222 doses had been given. Clonal diversity was possibly underestimated; the donors were predominantly white British and more often female. Sampling that yielded the repertoires occurred only after the peak T cell response.

The germline V and J ends were trimmed by 6 bases and 2 bases, with 13 bases remaining between them. Germline V gives CDR1 LNHDA, CDR2 SQIVND (reference sequence). The CDR3 is 14 residues long. The chain has TRBV19 and TRBJ1-1; D is unclear. This sequence originates from an adult who received the MenACWY meningococcal vaccine as a control. This specimen consisted of peripheral blood, obtained 28 days after the second dose of the MenACWY control vaccine. The CDR3 spells CASRLEQLNTEAFF. In DNA form, the CDR3 reads TGTGCCAGTAGATTGGAGCAGCTTAACACTGAAGCTTTCTTT. The full variable domain, with the rest looked up from reference TRBV19 and TRBJ1-1, is DGGITQSPKYLFRKEGQNVTLSCEQNLNHDAMYWYRQDPGQGLRLIYYSQIVNDFQKGDIAEGYSVSREKKESFPLTVTSAQKNPTAFYLCASRLEQLNTEAFFGQGTRLTVV.